These T cell receptor beta chains were read from a single sample in a study of T cell repertoires in cytomegalovirus infection. MiXCR, applied by TCRdb to the reads, yields one record per CDR3 protein. Altogether roughly 500,000 distinct CDR3 sequences are present, roughly 34% being singletons, with the ten largest covering about a sixth. These receptors have no known antigen. Sequencing used cultured PBMCs, obtained from culture after CMV antigen stimulation. These receptors were taken from a human donor in good health (CMV status not recorded). Some clones in this sample may be carry-over from other donors' samples. CDR3s include the opening cysteine and the closing phenylalanine or tryptophan. The D gene is left open where the match is weak. Part of the rows lack a size; the others show once, few, many or a class for expanded clones.

j_gene,abundance,len,d_gene,v_gene,CDR3aa,CDR3nt
TRBJ1-1,few,12,-,TRBV18,CASSPSDTEAFF,TGTGCCAGCTCACCCTCCGACACTGAAGCTTTCTTT
TRBJ2-3,-,15,-,TRBV11-2,CASSLGGISTDTQYF,TGTGCCAGCAGCTTAGGCGGGATTAGCACAGATACGCAGTATTTT
TRBJ2-7,few,15,TRBD2,TRBV7-8,CASSLELAAVYEQYF,TGTGCCAGCAGCTTAGAACTAGCGGCCGTCTACGAGCAGTACTTC
TRBJ2-7,-,16,-,TRBV28,CASSFLLDRSSYEQYF,TGTGCCAGCAGTTTCCTGTTGGACCGGAGCTCCTACGAGCAGTACTTC
TRBJ2-1,-,13,TRBD1,TRBV7-8,CASSLWDSNEQFF,TGTGCCAGCAGCTTATGGGACAGCAATGAGCAGTTCTTC
TRBJ2-1,few,12,TRBD1,TRBV7-2,CASSSTGAQQFF,TGTGCCAGCAGCTCTACAGGGGCACAGCAGTTCTTC
TRBJ2-3,few,16,TRBD2,TRBV7-4,CASSLGTSGNTDTQYF,TGTGCCAGCAGCTTAGGGACTAGCGGGAACACAGATACGCAGTATTTT
TRBJ1-2,-,12,-,TRBV5-6,CASSTVRGSYTF,TGTGCCAGCAGCACGGTGAGGGGGAGCTACACCTTC
TRBJ1-3,-,13,-,TRBV20-1,CSAQEGAGNTIYF,TGCAGTGCCCAGGAGGGGGCTGGAAACACCATATATTTT
TRBJ1-2,few,15,-,TRBV27,CASSTLSGHLTGYTF,TGTGCCAGCAGTACACTATCCGGACACCTGACTGGGTACACCTTC
TRBJ1-2,-,16,-,TRBV7-3,CASSSDRGTTNYGYTF,TGTGCCAGCAGCTCAGATCGCGGGACAACTAACTATGGCTACACCTTC
TRBJ2-7,-,14,-,TRBV28,CASSLSGTLGEQYF,TGTGCCAGCAGTTTATCCGGGACGCTCGGGGAGCAGTACTTC
TRBJ2-2,-,16,TRBD2,TRBV6-2/TRBV6-3,CASSYGTSSLTGELFF,TGTGCCAGCAGCTATGGGACTAGCAGCCTCACCGGGGAGCTGTTTTTT
TRBJ1-5,-,13,-,TRBV7-8,CASSLSRNQPQHF,TGTGCCAGCAGCTTAAGCCGAAATCAGCCCCAGCATTTT
TRBJ1-2,few,15,-,TRBV6-5,CASSYLGGTNYGYTF,TGTGCCAGCAGTTACTTGGGCGGGACGAACTATGGCTACACCTTC
TRBJ1-2,-,11,-,TRBV29-1,CSVRYSYGYTF,TGCAGCGTTCGATACTCTTATGGCTACACCTTC
TRBJ1-6,-,16,-,TRBV7-4,CASSSQDSSYNSPLHF,TGTGCCAGCAGCTCACAGGATAGCTCCTATAATTCACCCCTCCACTTT
TRBJ1-5,-,15,TRBD1,TRBV6-1,CASTLTGGRNQPQHF,TGTGCCAGCACCTTGACAGGGGGCAGGAATCAGCCCCAGCATTTT
TRBJ1-5,few,13,TRBD1,TRBV12-3/TRBV12-4,CASRGQGNQPQHF,TGTGCCAGCAGGGGACAGGGGAATCAGCCCCAGCATTTT
TRBJ2-3,few,15,TRBD2,TRBV7-2,CASSTRDGRTDTQYF,TGTGCCAGCAGTACCCGGGACGGGAGGACAGATACGCAGTATTTT
TRBJ2-1,once,13,-,TRBV7-9,CASSYQTNNEQFF,TGTGCCAGCAGCTACCAAACCAACAATGAGCAGTTCTTC
TRBJ2-3,-,11,-,TRBV28,CASSTYYTQYF,TGTGCCAGCAGTACGTATTATACGCAGTATTTT
TRBJ2-7,-,13,-,TRBV20-1,CSASPGVINEQYF,TGCAGTGCTAGTCCCGGGGTTATCAACGAGCAGTACTTC
TRBJ2-1,few,17,TRBD2,TRBV7-6,CASSLTGSGIIYNEQFF,TGTGCCAGCAGCCTTACGGGGAGCGGGATAATTTACAATGAGCAGTTCTTC
TRBJ1-5,few,19,TRBD1,TRBV12-3/TRBV12-4,CASNYPTGAQLHSNQPQHF,TGTGCCAGCAATTACCCGACAGGGGCCCAACTCCACAGCAATCAGCCCCAGCATTTT
TRBJ1-2,-,15,-,TRBV4-3,CASSQEARGGYGYTF,TGCGCCAGCAGCCAAGAGGCCAGGGGCGGCTATGGCTACACCTTC
TRBJ2-3,many,13,-,TRBV7-2,CASSLEPTDTQYF,TGTGCCAGCAGCTTGGAGCCTACAGATACGCAGTATTTT
TRBJ2-7,-,12,TRBD1,TRBV12-3/TRBV12-4,CASRQGSHEQYF,TGTGCCAGCCGACAGGGTAGCCACGAGCAGTACTTC
TRBJ2-1,-,14,-,TRBV20-1,CSAKGTRRYNEQFF,TGCAGTGCTAAAGGAACGAGACGGTACAATGAGCAGTTCTTC
TRBJ2-1,-,14,TRBD1,TRBV20-1,CSVQRDRAYNEQFF,TGCAGTGTGCAGCGGGACAGGGCCTACAATGAGCAGTTCTTC
TRBJ1-1,-,13,TRBD1,TRBV19,CATEDRTNTEAFF,TGTGCCACCGAGGACAGGACCAACACTGAAGCTTTCTTT